This TCR beta chain was retrieved from a study of blood T cell repertoires in COVID-19. Study in general: T cells, B-cell-depleted T cells, or PBMCs provided the cDNA or gDNA that served as material.

Individuals aged about 18 to 100 years were recruited from roughly 22 US areas. Participants were placed into cohorts based on the clinical history they reported. Two negative PCRs, clearance, or symptom resolution characterized the recovered Cohort 3 donors. Measured with immunoSEQ multiplex PCR; TCRdb has only the in-frame clones, and not every one. The sample lists 140,000 to 150,000 clones, around 80% occurring once. In germline, CDR1 is LNHDA, CDR2 SQIVND (reference sequence). With 6 bases removed from V and 8 bases from J, the gap between germline ends came to 14 bases. There are 14 residues in the CDR3.

The TCR comes from a woman in her forties or fifties who had recovered from COVID-19. The V and J genes are TRBV19 and TRBJ1-6, with D possibly matching TRBD1 (6 bases). The specimen was PBMCs or T cells enriched from blood (not recorded which). CDR3 coding DNA: TGTGCCAGTAGCCTCCTGCCAGGGGATTCACCCCTCCACTTT. It codes for CASSLLPGDSPLHF.